A selection of T cell receptor beta chains follows, all from one sample in a study of shared clonotypes between healthy human individuals. The data were produced by immunoSEQ multiplex PCR, yet TCRdb's version contains in-frame clones alone and is incomplete. Here the sample spans some 1 million clones, around 75% being singletons. Material for sequencing was memory CD4+ T cells sorted from blood. These receptors were collected from a man between 18 and 29 years old in good health. Each CDR3 is given with its conserved first and last residue.

TRBV28	TRBJ1-2	CASSLTGLGRPTF
TRBV5-5	TRBJ2-1	CASSFGQASYNEQFF
TRBV29-1	TRBJ1-2	CSVAGGISNYGYTF
TRBV28	TRBJ2-1	CASSEGGGNNEQFF
TRBV18	TRBJ1-2	CASSPWDTLKDGYTF
TRBV11-3	TRBJ2-1	CASSLNPAGHNEQFF
TRBV10-3	TRBJ1-1	CAISESRRGRNSEAFF
TRBV7-2	TRBJ2-7	CASSLTLRADSYEQYF
TRBV7-9	TRBJ1-4	CASSSQANEKLFF
TRBV5-1	TRBJ1-1	CASSSVPGQGNTEAFF
TRBV6-1	TRBJ1-2	CASSEATTGQRVRGYGYTF
TRBV2	TRBJ2-3	CASRGGAKVRDTQYF
TRBV29-1	TRBJ2-5	CSVGGTSGQETQYF
TRBV13	TRBJ2-3	CASSPPTRADTQYF
TRBV12-5	TRBJ2-2	CASGLSNTGELFF
TRBV7-2	TRBJ1-1	CASSSTGGASEAFF
TRBV29-1	TRBJ1-1	CSVTGVSTEAFF
TRBV19	TRBJ2-5	CASSQGIQETQYF